This T cell receptor (beta chain) was obtained from a study of blood T cell repertoires in COVID-19. Study in general: Sites across the United States, Italy and Spain contributed samples from acute and convalescent COVID-19. PBMCs, B-cell-depleted T cells, or T cells were the source of the cDNA or gDNA that made up the material.

As processed by the authors: Reference gene primers were amplified, and this amplification served to estimate nucleated cell counts. Sequenced by immunoSEQ multiplex PCR; TCRdb stores in-frame clones only, minus some. From that table come the V and J calls and clone size; the DNA was used to work out D and trimming. The table has 650,000 to 800,000 clones, 75% to 90% seen once. Germline assignment: CDR1 SQVTM and CDR2 ANQGSEA. V was clipped by 3 bases and J by 4 bases, with 18 bases between them. This CDR3 region has 15 residues. The receptor was isolated from a woman aged 18-29 years with acute or convalescent COVID-19. The V gene is TRBV29-1, the J gene TRBJ1-1, with D possibly being TRBD1 (5 bases). Source material: peripheral blood. For the CDR3, the DNA is TGCAGCGTTGAGGTCTTTAGGCGGGGGTTCACTGAAGCTTTCTTT. It is translated as CSVEVFRRGFTEAFF.